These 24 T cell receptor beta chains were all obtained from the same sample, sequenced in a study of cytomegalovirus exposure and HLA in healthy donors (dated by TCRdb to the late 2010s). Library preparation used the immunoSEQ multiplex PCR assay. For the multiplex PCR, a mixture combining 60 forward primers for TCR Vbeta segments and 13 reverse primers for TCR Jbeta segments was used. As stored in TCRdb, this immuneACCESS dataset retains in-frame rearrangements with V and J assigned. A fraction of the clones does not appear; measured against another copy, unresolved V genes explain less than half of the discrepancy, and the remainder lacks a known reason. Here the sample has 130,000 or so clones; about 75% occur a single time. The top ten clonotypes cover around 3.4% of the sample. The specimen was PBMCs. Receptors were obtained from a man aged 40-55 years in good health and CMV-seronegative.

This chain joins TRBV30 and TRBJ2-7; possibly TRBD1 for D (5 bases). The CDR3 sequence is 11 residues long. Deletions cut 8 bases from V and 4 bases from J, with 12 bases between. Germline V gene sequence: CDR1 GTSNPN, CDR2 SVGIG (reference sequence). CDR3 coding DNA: TGTGCCGGTCAGAGACAGTACGAGCAGTACTTC. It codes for CAGQRQYEQYF. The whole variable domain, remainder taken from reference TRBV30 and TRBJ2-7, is SQTIHQWPATLVQPVGSPLSLECTVEGTSNPNLYWYRQAAGRGLQLLFYSVGIGQISSEVPQNLSASRPQDRQFILSSKKLLLSDSGFYLCAGQRQYEQYFGPGTRLTVT.

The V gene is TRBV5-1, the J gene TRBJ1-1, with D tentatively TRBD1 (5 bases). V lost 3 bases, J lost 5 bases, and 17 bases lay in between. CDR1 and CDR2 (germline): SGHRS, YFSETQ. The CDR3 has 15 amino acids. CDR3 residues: CASSSPGGSGTEAFF. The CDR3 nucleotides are TGCGCCAGCAGCTCACCTGGGGGGTCGGGGACTGAAGCTTTCTTT. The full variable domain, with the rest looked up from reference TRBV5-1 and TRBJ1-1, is KAGVTQTPRYLIKTRGQQVTLSCSPISGHRSVSWYQQTPGQGLQFLFEYFSETQRNKGNFPGRFSGRQFSNSRSEMNVSTLELGDSALYLCASSSPGGSGTEAFFGQGTRLTVV.

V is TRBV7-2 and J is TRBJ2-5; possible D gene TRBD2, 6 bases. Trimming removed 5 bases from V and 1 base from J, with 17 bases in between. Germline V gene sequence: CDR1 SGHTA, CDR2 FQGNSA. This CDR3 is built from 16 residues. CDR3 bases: TGTGCCAGCAGCCACGGCCCCGACGGGGGCCAAGAGACCCAGTACTTC. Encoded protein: CASSHGPDGGQETQYF.

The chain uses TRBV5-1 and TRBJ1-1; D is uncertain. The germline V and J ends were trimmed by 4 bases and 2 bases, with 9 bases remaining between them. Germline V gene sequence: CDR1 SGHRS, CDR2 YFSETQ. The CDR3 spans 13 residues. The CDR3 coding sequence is TGCGCCAGCAGCGCCCCAGTTAACACTGAAGCTTTCTTT. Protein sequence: CASSAPVNTEAFF.

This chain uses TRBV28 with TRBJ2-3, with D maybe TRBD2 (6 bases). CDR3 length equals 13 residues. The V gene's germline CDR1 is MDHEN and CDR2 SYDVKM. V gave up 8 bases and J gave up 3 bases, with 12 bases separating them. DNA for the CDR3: TGTGCCAGCGGTGGGGGGTCAACAGATACGCAGTATTTT. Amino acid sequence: CASGGGSTDTQYF.

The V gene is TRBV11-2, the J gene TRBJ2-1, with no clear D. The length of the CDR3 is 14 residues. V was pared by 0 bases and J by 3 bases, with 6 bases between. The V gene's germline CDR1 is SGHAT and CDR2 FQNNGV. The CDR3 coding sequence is TGTGCCAGCAGCTTAGATGGCAGCTACAATGAGCAGTTCTTC. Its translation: CASSLDGSYNEQFF.

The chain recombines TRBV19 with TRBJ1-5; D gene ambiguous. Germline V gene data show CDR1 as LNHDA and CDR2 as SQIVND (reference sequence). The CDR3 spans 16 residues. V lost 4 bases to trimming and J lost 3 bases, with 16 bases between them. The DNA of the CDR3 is TGTGCCAGTAGTACGTTTCAGGACGGGGACAATCAGCCCCAGCATTTT. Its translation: CASSTFQDGDNQPQHF.

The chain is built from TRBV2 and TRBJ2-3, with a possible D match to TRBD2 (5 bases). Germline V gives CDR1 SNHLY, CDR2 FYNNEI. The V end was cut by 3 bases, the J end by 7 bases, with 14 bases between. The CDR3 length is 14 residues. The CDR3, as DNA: TGTGCCAGCAGTGAGGAGGAACTCACGAATACGCAGTATTTT. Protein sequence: CASSEEELTNTQYF.

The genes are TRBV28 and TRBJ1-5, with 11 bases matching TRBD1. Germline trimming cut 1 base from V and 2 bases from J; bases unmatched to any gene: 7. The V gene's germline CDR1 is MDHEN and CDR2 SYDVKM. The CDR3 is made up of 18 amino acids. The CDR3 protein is CASSLYGTGGLGNQPQHF. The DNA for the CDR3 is TGTGCCAGCAGTTTATATGGGACAGGGGGTCTTGGCAATCAGCCCCAGCATTTT.

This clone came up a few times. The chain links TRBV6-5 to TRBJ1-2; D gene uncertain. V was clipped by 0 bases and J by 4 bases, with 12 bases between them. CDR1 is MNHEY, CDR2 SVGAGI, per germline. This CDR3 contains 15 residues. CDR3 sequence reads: CASSYSYGVGYGYTF. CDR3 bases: TGTGCCAGCAGTTACTCGTACGGGGTAGGCTATGGCTACACCTTC.

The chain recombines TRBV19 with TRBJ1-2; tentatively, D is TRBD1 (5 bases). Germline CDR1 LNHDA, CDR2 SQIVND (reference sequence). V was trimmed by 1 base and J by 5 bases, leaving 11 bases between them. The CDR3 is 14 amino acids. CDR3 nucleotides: TGTGCCAGTAGTATAGGGGGCGCCCTTTATGGCTACACCTTC. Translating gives CASSIGGALYGYTF.

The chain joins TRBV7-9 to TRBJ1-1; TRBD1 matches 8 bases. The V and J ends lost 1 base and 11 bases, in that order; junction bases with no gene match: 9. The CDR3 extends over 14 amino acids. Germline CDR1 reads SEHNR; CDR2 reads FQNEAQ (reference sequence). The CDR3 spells CASSLGPTGVEAFF. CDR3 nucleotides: TGTGCCAGCAGCTTAGGCCCGACAGGGGTTGAGGCTTTCTTT.

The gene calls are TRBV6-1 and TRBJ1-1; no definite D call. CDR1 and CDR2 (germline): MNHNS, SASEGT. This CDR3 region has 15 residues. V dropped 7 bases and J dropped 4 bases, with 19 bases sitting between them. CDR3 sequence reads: CASKEWEGGSTEAFF. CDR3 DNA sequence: TGTGCCAGCAAGGAGTGGGAGGGAGGGTCCACTGAAGCTTTCTTT.

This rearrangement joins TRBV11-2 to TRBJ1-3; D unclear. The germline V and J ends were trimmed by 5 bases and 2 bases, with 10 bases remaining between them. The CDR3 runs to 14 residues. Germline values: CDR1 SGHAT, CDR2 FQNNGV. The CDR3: CASSPSGTGNTIYF. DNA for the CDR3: TGTGCCAGCAGCCCCTCGGGAACTGGAAACACCATATATTTT.

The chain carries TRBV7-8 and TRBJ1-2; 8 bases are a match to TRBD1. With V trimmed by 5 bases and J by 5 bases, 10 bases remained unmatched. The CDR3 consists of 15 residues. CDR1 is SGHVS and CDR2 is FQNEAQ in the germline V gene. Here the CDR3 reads CASSPRTGSQYGYTF. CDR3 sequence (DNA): TGTGCCAGCAGCCCGAGGACAGGGTCTCAATATGGCTACACCTTC.

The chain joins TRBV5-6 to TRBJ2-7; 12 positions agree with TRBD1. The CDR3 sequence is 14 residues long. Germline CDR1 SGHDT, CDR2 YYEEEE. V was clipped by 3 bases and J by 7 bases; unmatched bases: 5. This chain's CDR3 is CASSSGTGGGEQYF. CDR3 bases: TGTGCCAGCAGCTCCGGGACAGGGGGCGGGGAGCAGTACTTC.

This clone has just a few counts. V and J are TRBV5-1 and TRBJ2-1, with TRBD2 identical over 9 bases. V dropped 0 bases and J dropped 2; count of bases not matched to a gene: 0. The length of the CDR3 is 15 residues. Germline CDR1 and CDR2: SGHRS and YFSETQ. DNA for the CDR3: TGCGCCAGCAGCTTGGAGCGGGGGGCCTACAATGAGCAGTTCTTC. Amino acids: CASSLERGAYNEQFF. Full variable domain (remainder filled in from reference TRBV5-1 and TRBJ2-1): KAGVTQTPRYLIKTRGQQVTLSCSPISGHRSVSWYQQTPGQGLQFLFEYFSETQRNKGNFPGRFSGRQFSNSRSEMNVSTLELGDSALYLCASSLERGAYNEQFFGPGTRLTVL.

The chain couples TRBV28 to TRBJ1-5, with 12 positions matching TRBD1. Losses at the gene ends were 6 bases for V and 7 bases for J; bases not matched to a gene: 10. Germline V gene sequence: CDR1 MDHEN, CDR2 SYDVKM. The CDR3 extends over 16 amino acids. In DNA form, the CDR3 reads TGTGCCAGCAGCCTCCCGGGACAGGGGGCCGGACAGCCCCAGCATTTT. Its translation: CASSLPGQGAGQPQHF.

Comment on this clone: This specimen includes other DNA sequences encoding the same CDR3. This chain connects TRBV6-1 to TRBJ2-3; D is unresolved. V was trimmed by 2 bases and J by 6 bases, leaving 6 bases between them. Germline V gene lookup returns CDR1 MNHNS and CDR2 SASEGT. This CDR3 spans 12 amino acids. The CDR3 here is CASSESRDTQYF. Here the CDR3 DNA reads TGTGCCAGCAGTGAATCCCGGGATACGCAGTATTTT.

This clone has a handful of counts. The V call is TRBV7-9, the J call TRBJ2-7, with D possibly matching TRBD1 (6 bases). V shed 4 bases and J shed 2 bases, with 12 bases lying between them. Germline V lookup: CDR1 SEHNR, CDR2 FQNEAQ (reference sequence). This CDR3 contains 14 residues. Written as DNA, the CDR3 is TGTGCCAGCAGCTCCCGGGACACAGCCTACGAGCAGTACTTC. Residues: CASSSRDTAYEQYF.

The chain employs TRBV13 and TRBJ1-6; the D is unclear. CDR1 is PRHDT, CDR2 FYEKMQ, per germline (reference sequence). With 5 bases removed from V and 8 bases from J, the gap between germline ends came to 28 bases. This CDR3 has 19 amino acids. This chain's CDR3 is CASSPRSTFDSSWDSPLHF. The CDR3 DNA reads TGTGCCAGCAGCCCCCGGTCCACCTTCGACTCTTCTTGGGATTCACCCCTCCACTTT.

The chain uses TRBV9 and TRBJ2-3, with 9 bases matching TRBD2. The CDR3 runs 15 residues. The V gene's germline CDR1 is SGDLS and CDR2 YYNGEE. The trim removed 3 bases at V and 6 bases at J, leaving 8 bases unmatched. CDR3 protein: CASSASGEGWDTQYF. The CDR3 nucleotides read TGTGCCAGCAGCGCTAGCGGGGAGGGGTGGGATACGCAGTATTTT. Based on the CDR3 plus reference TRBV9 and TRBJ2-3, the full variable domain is DSGVTQTPKHLITATGQRVTLRCSPRSGDLSVYWYQQSLDQGLQFLIQYYNGEERAKGNILERFSAQQFPDLHSELNLSSLELGDSALYFCASSASGEGWDTQYFGPGTRLTVL.

The chain's CDR3 is CSVARAGAETQYF. The CDR3 nucleotides are TGCAGCGTTGCTCGAGCGGGGGCAGAGACCCAGTACTTC. This rearrangement joins TRBV29-1 to TRBJ2-5; 8 bases agree with TRBD2. The CDR3 is made up of 13 amino acids. V shed 4 bases and J 4 bases; nucleotides not matched to a gene: 5. The V gene's germline CDR1 is SQVTM and CDR2 ANQGSEA.

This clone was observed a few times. This CDR3 is CASSLTDRGGEAFF. CDR3 DNA sequence: TGTGCCAGCAGTCTAACGGACAGGGGTGGGGAAGCTTTCTTT. This rearrangement joins TRBV27 to TRBJ1-1, with 9 bases fitting TRBD1. V lost 5 bases, J lost 8 bases, and 9 bases stayed unmatched. CDR3 length: 14 amino acids. Germline assignment: CDR1 MNHEY and CDR2 SMNVEV (reference sequence).